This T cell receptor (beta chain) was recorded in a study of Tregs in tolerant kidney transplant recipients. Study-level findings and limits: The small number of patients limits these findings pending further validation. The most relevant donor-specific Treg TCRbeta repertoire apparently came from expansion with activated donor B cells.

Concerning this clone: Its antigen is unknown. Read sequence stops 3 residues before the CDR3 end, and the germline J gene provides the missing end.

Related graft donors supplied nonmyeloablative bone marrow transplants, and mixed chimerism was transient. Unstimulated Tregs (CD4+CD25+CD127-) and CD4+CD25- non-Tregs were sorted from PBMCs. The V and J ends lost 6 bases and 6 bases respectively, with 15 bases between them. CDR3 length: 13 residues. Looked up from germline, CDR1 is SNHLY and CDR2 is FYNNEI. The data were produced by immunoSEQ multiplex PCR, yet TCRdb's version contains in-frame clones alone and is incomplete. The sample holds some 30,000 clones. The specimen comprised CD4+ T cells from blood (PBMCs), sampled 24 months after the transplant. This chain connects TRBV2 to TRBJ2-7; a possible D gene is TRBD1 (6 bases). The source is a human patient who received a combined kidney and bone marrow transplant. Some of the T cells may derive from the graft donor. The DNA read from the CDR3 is TGTGCCAGCAGCGATTACCAGGGGCCCGAG. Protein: CASSDYQGPE. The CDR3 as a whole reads CASSDYQGPEQYF.